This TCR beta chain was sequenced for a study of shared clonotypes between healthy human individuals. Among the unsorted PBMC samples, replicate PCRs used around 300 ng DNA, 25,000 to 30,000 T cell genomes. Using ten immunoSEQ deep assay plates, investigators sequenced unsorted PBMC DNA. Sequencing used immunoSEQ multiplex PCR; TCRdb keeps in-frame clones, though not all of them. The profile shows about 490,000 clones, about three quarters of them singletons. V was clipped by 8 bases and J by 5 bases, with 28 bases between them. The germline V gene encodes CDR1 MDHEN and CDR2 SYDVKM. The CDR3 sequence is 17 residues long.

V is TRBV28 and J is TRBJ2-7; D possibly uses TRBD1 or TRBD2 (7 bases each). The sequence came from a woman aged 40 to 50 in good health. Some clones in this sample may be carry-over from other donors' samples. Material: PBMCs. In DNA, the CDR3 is TGTGCCAGCTTCCCGATAGGGAGGGGGCTACCCTTAGACGAGCAGTACTTC. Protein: CASFPIGRGLPLDEQYF.